The next 2 T cell receptor beta chains were all read from a single sample in a study of persistence of HIV-infected CD4 T cells. No cognate antigen is known for these TCRs. Sequencing used immunoSEQ version 4 in survey mode. The table came from immunoSEQ multiplex PCR; TCRdb's copy has only in-frame clones and leaves some out. The sample includes roughly 25,000 clones, 74% of them seen just once. The stimulus was an HIV-1 Gag 15-mer peptide pool, 0.8 to 1 ug/peptide/mL. Sorting of responding CD4+ T cells relied on upregulated CD40 ligand together with CD69. The sequences come from CD4+ T cells sorted from PBMCs after roughly 18-hour stimulation, collected from a patient who received antiretroviral therapy. The receptor source for this set is an adult man with HIV who was CMV-seropositive.

The V and J genes are TRBV7-9 and TRBJ1-5, with TRBD1 as a possible D gene (6 bases). Germline V gene lookup returns CDR1 SEHNR and CDR2 FQNEAQ (reference sequence). V gave up 5 bases and J gave up 3 bases, with 11 bases separating them. The CDR3 consists of 14 residues. The CDR3 loop is CASSHGQPNQPQHF. For the CDR3, the DNA is TGTGCCAGCAGCCATGGACAGCCCAATCAGCCCCAGCATTTT.

The V and J genes are TRBV7-2 and TRBJ2-5, with D unclear. The CDR3 contains 11 residues. V was clipped by 2 bases and J by 3 bases, with 1 base between them. Germline assignment: CDR1 SGHTA and CDR2 FQGNSA. CDR3 amino acids: CASSLKETQYF. The CDR3 DNA reads TGTGCCAGCAGCTTAAAAGAGACCCAGTACTTC.